This T cell receptor beta chain was documented in a study of T cell responses to AZD1222 COVID-19 vaccine. The repertoire was sequenced with immunoSEQ multiplex PCR; TCRdb's copy has only in-frame clones and lacks some. Among more than 100,000 clones listed, about nine tenths were seen once. A note on this clone: Its antigen is still unknown.

General observations from the study: Seropositive AZD1222 recipients at baseline numbered only five or six.

This TCR came from an adult in good health. The sample here was peripheral blood, taken on day 0 of AZD1222 vaccination.

CDR3 loop: CASSPIRDRATYEQYF. CDR3 coding DNA: TGTGCCAGCTCACCAATTCGGGACAGGGCCACCTACGAGCAGTACTTC. The V and J genes are TRBV18 and TRBJ2-7; 9 bases are a match to TRBD1. V was pared by 2 bases and J by 2 bases, with 7 bases of the junction left unmatched. CDR1 KGHSH and CDR2 LQKENI come from the germline V gene. The CDR3 is 16 residues long.